Presented here are 12 T cell receptor beta chains from one specimen sequenced in a study of cytomegalovirus exposure and HLA in healthy donors. PCR amplification relied on 60 Vbeta primers (plus 13 Jbeta primers). The repertoire was sequenced with immunoSEQ multiplex PCR; TCRdb's copy has only in-frame clones and lacks some. The sample shows approximately 150,000 clones, about 80% of them seen only once. Input material: PBMCs. The receptors stem from a male donor in good health and CMV-seronegative.

The V gene is TRBV7-3, the J gene TRBJ1-2, with TRBD1 matching 8 bases. Germline lookup yields CDR1 SGHTA and CDR2 FQGTGA. V lost 1 base to trimming and J lost 7 bases; unmatched junction nucleotides: 2. This CDR3 is built from 13 residues. As DNA, the CDR3 is TGTGCCAGCAGCTTAAAACAGGGGGGTGGCTACACCTTC. It yields the protein CASSLKQGGGYTF. Variable domain in full (rest from reference TRBV7-3 and TRBJ1-2): GAGVSQTPSNKVTEKGKYVELRCDPISGHTALYWYRQSLGQGPEFLIYFQGTGAADDSGLPNDRFFAVRPEGSVSTLKIQRTERGDSAVYLCASSLKQGGGYTFGSGTRLTVV.

The chain uses TRBV2 and TRBJ2-1; D is ambiguous. The V end lost 6 bases, the J end lost 5 bases, and 11 bases lay between the germline ends. Per germline, CDR1 SNHLY and CDR2 FYNNEI. CDR3 length: 13 amino acids. This chain's CDR3 is CASRLEQNNEQFF. CDR3 nucleotide sequence: TGTGCCAGCAGGCTAGAGCAAAACAATGAGCAGTTCTTC.

This clone was observed a few times. The chain employs TRBV6-1 and TRBJ2-3, with 9 positions matching TRBD2. The CDR3 covers 15 residues. Unmatched junction bases numbered 2, after V lost 0 bases and J lost 4 bases. Germline CDR1 reads MNHNS; CDR2 reads SASEGT. Here the CDR3 DNA reads TGTGCCAGCAGTGAAGCGCGGGGGGGCTCAGATACGCAGTATTTT. Encoded protein: CASSEARGGSDTQYF.

The chain uses TRBV7-2 and TRBJ2-5; a possible D gene is TRBD2 (6 bases). Per germline, CDR1 SGHTA and CDR2 FQGNSA. Trimming left V 5 bases short and J 0 bases short, with 16 bases between. This CDR3 region has 16 residues. CDR3 DNA sequence: TGTGCCAGCAGCGTTTGGACTAACACGTACCAAGAGACCCAGTACTTC. Protein sequence: CASSVWTNTYQETQYF.

This sequence joins TRBV2 and TRBJ2-7; possible D gene TRBD1, 5 bases. The CDR3 runs 14 residues. Looked up from germline, CDR1 is SNHLY and CDR2 is FYNNEI. The V end was cut by 4 bases, the J end by 2 bases, with 12 bases between. CDR3 region: CASSAQGAPYEQYF. CDR3 DNA sequence: TGTGCCAGCAGTGCGCAGGGTGCGCCCTACGAGCAGTACTTC.

This clone appeared once. The chain employs TRBV19 and TRBJ2-7, with D possibly being TRBD2 (6 bases). This CDR3 spans 14 amino acids. V gave up 4 bases and J gave up 6 bases, with 16 bases separating them. The germline V gene has CDR1 LNHDA and CDR2 SQIVND (reference sequence). CDR3 bases: TGTGCCAGTAGTAGTAGACCACCCGGGGGCGAGCAGTACTTC. As protein: CASSSRPPGGEQYF.

J is TRBJ2-2 and V is TRBV19; tentative D call: TRBD2 (6 bases). CDR3 length: 15 amino acids. The V gene's germline CDR1 is LNHDA and CDR2 SQIVND (reference sequence). V lost 7 bases and J lost 3, with 15 bases in between. Here the CDR3 DNA reads TGTGCCAGTAAGGGCGGGGACTCATACACCGGGGAGCTGTTTTTT. Translating gives CASKGGDSYTGELFF.

A single count supports this clone. The V and J genes are TRBV2 and TRBJ2-7; D possibly corresponds to TRBD2 (6 bases). Between the trimmed V and J ends, which lost 7 bases and 0 bases, there was a span of 13 bases. CDR1 and CDR2 from the germline V gene are SNHLY and FYNNEI. This CDR3 region has 14 residues. CDR3 sequence reads: CASKIAAFSYEQYF. The CDR3 coding sequence is TGTGCCAGCAAAATAGCGGCCTTCTCCTACGAGCAGTACTTC.

In this sample, this clone turned up a few times. The chain joins TRBV6-4 to TRBJ2-7, with 9 bases aligning to TRBD2. There are 19 residues in the CDR3. The germline V gene encodes CDR1 MRHNA and CDR2 SNTAGT. V dropped 6 bases and J dropped 3; count of bases not matched to a gene: 21. The CDR3 DNA is TGTGCCAGCAGGCCTCGGGGCCGACGGGGTCTAGCGGGGTACTACGAGCAGTACTTC. Its translation: CASRPRGRRGLAGYYEQYF.

The chain uses TRBV19 and TRBJ1-2; the match to TRBD1 covers 7 bases. CDR3 length: 15 residues. Losses at the gene ends were 6 bases for V and 4 bases for J; bases not matched to a gene: 11. Germline CDR1 reads LNHDA; CDR2 reads SQIVND (reference sequence). CDR3 protein: CASRTPTGAVYGYTF. The DNA of the CDR3 is TGTGCCAGTAGGACCCCCACAGGGGCGGTCTATGGCTACACCTTC.

The chain couples TRBV30 to TRBJ1-2; D is possibly TRBD1 (5 bases). The CDR3 has 14 residues. Trimming removed 2 bases from V and 6 bases from J, with 16 bases in between. In germline, CDR1 is GTSNPN, CDR2 SVGIG (reference sequence). This CDR3 reads CAWSPQGRYNGYTF. For the CDR3, the DNA is TGTGCCTGGAGTCCCCAGGGCCGTTATAATGGCTACACCTTC.

The V call is TRBV7-2, the J call TRBJ2-3, with TRBD2 matching 7 bases. Losses at the gene ends were 2 bases for V and 0 bases for J; bases not matched to a gene: 8. From germline, CDR1 is SGHTA and CDR2 FQGNSA. There are 17 residues in the CDR3. Here the CDR3 reads CASSLNVLAYSTDTQYF. CDR3 nucleotides: TGTGCCAGCAGCTTAAATGTACTAGCGTATAGCACAGATACGCAGTATTTT.